A selection of T cell receptor beta chains follows, all from one sample in a study of blood T cell repertoires in COVID-19. Data came from immunoSEQ multiplex PCR; TCRdb stores just in-frame clones and leaves some out. There are 100,000 to 150,000 clones in the sample; approximately 85% occur only once, and approximately 5.3% lies in the top ten. Sequenced input: peripheral blood. All receptors come from a human donor in a cohort sampled during active COVID-19. Each CDR3 is given with its conserved first and last residue. D genes are given only for firm matches. Clone size is shown for a subset of rows, as once, few, many or a class of expanded clone.

>13|NA|TRBJ2-5|TRBV18|TRBD1
CASSPGGEETQYF
TGTGCCAGCTCCCCAGGGGGCGAAGAGACCCAGTACTTC
>14|NA|TRBJ2-1|TRBV5-1|NA
CASSLTGVYNEQFF
TGCGCCAGCAGCTTGACGGGAGTTTATAATGAGCAGTTCTTC
>16|NA|TRBJ2-1|TRBV28|NA
CASSLYSGPDRNEQFF
TGTGCCAGCAGTCTATATAGCGGCCCGGACCGCAATGAGCAGTTCTTC
>15|NA|TRBJ2-2|TRBV5-1|NA
CASSLVALSTGELFF
TGCGCCAGCAGCTTGGTTGCGCTTAGCACCGGGGAGCTGTTTTTT
>16|NA|TRBJ2-7|TRBV27|TRBD2
CASSFSQREGPYEQYF
TGTGCCAGCAGTTTTTCGCAGCGGGAGGGCCCGTACGAGCAGTACTTC
>20|NA|TRBJ2-1|TRBV27|TRBD2
CASSLSAPRLAGVYRNEQFF
TGTGCCAGCAGTTTATCTGCGCCCCGGCTAGCGGGAGTTTACAGGAATGAGCAGTTCTTC
>13|NA|TRBJ1-1|TRBV30|TRBD1
CAWSSQGDTEAFF
TGTGCCTGGAGTAGCCAGGGGGACACTGAAGCTTTCTTT
>16|NA|TRBJ2-1|TRBV19|TRBD1
CASSIGGQGFYNEQFF
TGTGCCAGTAGTATAGGGGGACAGGGGTTCTACAATGAGCAGTTCTTC
>15|NA|TRBJ1-2|TRBV4-1|NA
CASSQDRVWSYGYTF
TGCGCCAGCAGCCAAGACAGGGTATGGAGCTATGGCTACACCTTC
>11|NA|TRBJ2-3|TRBV3-1/TRBV3-2|NA
CASSREAGQYF
TGTGCCAGCAGCCGAGAAGCCGGGCAGTATTTT
>16|NA|TRBJ1-5|TRBV19|NA
CASSTLGANSNQPQHF
TGTGCCAGTAGTACTCTAGGGGCTAATAGCAATCAGCCCCAGCATTTT
>13|NA|TRBJ1-5|TRBV28|NA
CASRGQPNQPQHF
TGTGCCAGCAGAGGACAGCCCAATCAGCCCCAGCATTTT
>12|NA|TRBJ2-2|TRBV25-1|NA
CASSEFTGELFF
TGTGCCAGCAGCGAGTTTACCGGGGAGCTGTTTTTT
>17|NA|TRBJ2-1|TRBV4-1|TRBD2
CASSHGLVPSSYNEQFF
TGCGCCAGCAGCCACGGACTAGTCCCGAGCTCCTACAATGAGCAGTTCTTC
>17|few|TRBJ2-3|TRBV5-1|TRBD1
CASSLGAGTGGADTQYF
TGCGCCAGCAGCTTGGGGGCCGGGACAGGGGGCGCAGATACGCAGTATTTT
>14|NA|TRBJ2-2|TRBV18|TRBD1
CASSQGANTGELFF
TGTGCCAGCTCACAGGGGGCTAACACCGGGGAGCTGTTTTTT
>17|once|TRBJ1-6|TRBV5-6|TRBD1
CASSFGQGRPYNSPLHF
TGTGCCAGCAGCTTCGGACAGGGGAGGCCCTATAATTCACCCCTCCACTTT
>17|NA|TRBJ2-3|TRBV14|TRBD2
CASSQRRSAGGPDTQYF
TGTGCCAGCAGCCAACGAAGGTCAGCGGGAGGGCCAGATACGCAGTATTTT
>15|NA|TRBJ2-2|TRBV5-1|TRBD2
CASSLKREGTGELFF
TGCGCCAGCAGCTTGAAGCGGGAGGGCACCGGGGAGCTGTTTTTT
>14|NA|TRBJ2-5|TRBV3-1/TRBV3-2|NA
CASSQRTAQETQYF
TGTGCCAGCAGCCAAAGAACAGCTCAAGAGACCCAGTACTTC
>13|NA|TRBJ1-1|TRBV7-9|NA
CASIKTDNTEAFF
TGTGCCAGCATCAAGACAGACAACACTGAAGCTTTCTTT
>14|NA|TRBJ2-7|TRBV4-1|NA
CASSLPVASYEQYF
TGCGCCAGCAGCCTACCGGTAGCCTCCTACGAGCAGTACTTC
>12|NA|TRBJ2-7|TRBV6-5|NA
CASSKTGYEQYF
TGTGCCAGCAGTAAAACAGGGTACGAGCAGTACTTC